This T cell receptor (beta chain) was sequenced during a study of identical twins. Overall study results and limits: Within beta out-of-frame sequences, the excess sharing observed between twins was weaker. In cord blood, abundant beta clonotypes had fewer insertions; memory showed no trend. Sequences that were out-of-frame, alpha and twin-shared displayed an excess of low generation probability.

This CDR3 contains 15 residues. Germline CDR1 and CDR2: LNHNV and YYDKDF (reference sequence). The junction had 7 bases not matched to a gene; V was cut back by 5 bases and J by 2 bases. Regarding this clonotype: The antigen is not known.

Template switching created a universal primer site, and the cDNA included unique molecular identifiers. TCRdb re-called the 5' RACE reads through MiXCR, storing one row per CDR3 protein. The sample consists of roughly 230,000 distinct CDR3 sequences, around 8.3% of them appearing once. This sample was also put to use in a study of yellow fever vaccine responses in identical twins.

The chain employs TRBV15 and TRBJ2-5; 8 nucleotides agree with TRBD2. This clonotype was sampled from a young woman in good health. The sequencing sample was made of CD8+ T cells sorted from blood. CDR3 nucleotide sequence: TGTGCCACCAGCGGGATAGCGGGGCTACAAGAGACCCAGTACTTC. Its protein is CATSGIAGLQETQYF.